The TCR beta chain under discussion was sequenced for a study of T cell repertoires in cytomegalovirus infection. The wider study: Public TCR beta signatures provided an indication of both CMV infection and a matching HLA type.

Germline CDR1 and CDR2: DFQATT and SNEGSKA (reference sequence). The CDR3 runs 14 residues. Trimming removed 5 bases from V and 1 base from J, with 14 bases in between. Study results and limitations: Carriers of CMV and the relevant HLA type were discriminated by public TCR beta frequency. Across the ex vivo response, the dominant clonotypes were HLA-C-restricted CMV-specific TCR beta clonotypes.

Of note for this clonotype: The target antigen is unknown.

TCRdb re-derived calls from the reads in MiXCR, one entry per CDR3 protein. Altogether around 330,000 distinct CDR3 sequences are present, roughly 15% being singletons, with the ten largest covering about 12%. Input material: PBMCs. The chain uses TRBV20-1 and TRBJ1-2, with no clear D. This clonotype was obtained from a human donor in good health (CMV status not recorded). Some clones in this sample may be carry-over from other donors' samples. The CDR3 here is CSAVTPGFNYGYTF. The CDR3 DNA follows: TGCAGTGCTGTGACTCCAGGATTTAACTATGGCTACACCTTC.